This TCR beta chain stems from a study of radiotherapy plus CTLA-4 blockade in lung cancer. CDR1 and CDR2 from the germline V gene are ENHRY and SYGVKD. CDR3 length: 17 amino acids. Trimming cost V 11 bases and J 2 bases; bases outside gene matches: 17. Sequencing used immunoSEQ multiplex PCR; TCRdb keeps in-frame clones, though not all of them. The sample includes about 76,000 clones, about 78% of them seen just once. Whole-study findings and limits: Best predicting response, reportedly, were early blood T cell clone dynamics, with interferon-beta. In blood, after radiotherapy plus ipilimumab, tumor-derived TCR clones expanded.

To note about this clone: The antigen is undetermined.

The starting material was peripheral blood, obtained from a patient treated with radiotherapy plus ipilimumab. This TCR was recovered from a human donor with non-small cell lung cancer whose response to radiotherapy plus ipilimumab could not be evaluated. Some clones in this sample may be carry-over from other donors' samples. This chain uses TRBV10-3 with TRBJ1-5; 8 bases agree with TRBD1. CDR3 in amino acids: CASSGQGGGVRNQPQHF. CDR3 in DNA: TGTGCCTCCTCAGGACAGGGCGGAGGGGTTCGCAATCAGCCCCAGCATTTT.